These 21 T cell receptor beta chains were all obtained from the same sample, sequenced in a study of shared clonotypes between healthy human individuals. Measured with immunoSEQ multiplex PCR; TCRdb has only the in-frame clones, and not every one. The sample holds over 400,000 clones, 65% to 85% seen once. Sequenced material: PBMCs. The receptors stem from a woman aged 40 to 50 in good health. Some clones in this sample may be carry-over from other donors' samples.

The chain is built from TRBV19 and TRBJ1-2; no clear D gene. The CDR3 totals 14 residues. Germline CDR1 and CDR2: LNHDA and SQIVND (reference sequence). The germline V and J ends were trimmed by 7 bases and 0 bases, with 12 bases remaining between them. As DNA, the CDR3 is TGTGCCAGTATATCGGACGGAGCTAACTATGGCTACACCTTC. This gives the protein CASISDGANYGYTF.

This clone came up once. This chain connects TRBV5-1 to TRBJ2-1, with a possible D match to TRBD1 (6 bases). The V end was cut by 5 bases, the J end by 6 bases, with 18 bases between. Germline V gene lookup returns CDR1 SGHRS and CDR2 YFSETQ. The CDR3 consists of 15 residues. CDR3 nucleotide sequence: TGCGCCAGCAGTACTACAGGGTTAGTGGGCAATGAGCAGTTCTTC. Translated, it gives CASSTTGLVGNEQFF.

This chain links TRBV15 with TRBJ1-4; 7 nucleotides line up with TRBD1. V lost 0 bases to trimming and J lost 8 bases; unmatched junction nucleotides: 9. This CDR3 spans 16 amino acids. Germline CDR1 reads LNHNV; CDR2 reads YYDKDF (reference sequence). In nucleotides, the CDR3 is TGTGCCACCAGCAGAGATTCCCGGACAGGACCGGAAAAACTGTTTTTT. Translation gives CATSRDSRTGPEKLFF.

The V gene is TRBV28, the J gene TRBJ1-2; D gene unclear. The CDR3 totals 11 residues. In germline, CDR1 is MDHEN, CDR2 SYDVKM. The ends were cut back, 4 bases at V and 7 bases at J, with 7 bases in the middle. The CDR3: CASSSWGGYTF. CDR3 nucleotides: TGTGCCAGCAGTTCGTGGGGTGGCTACACCTTC.

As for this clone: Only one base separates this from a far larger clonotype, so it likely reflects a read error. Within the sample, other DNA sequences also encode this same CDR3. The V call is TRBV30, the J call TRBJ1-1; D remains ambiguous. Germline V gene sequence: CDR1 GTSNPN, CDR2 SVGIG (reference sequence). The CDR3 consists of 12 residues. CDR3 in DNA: TGTGCATGGGCCCCGGGGAACACTGAAGCTTTCTTT. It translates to CAWAPGNTEAFF. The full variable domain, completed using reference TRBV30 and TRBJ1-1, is SQTIHQWPATLVQPVGSPLSLECTVEGTSNPNLYWYRQAAGRGLQLLFYSVGIGQISSEVPQNLSASRPQDRQFILSSKKLLLSDSGFYLCAWAPGNTEAFFGQGTRLTVV.

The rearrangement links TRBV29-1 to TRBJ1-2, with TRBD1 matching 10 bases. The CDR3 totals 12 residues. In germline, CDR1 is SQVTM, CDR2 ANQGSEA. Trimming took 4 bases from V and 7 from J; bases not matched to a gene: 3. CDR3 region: CSVATGGFGYTF. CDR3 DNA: TGCAGCGTTGCGACAGGGGGCTTTGGCTACACCTTC.

The CDR3 is CASSATSGTVDEQFF. CDR3 DNA: TGTGCCAGCAGCGCGACTAGCGGGACCGTCGATGAGCAGTTCTTC. The chain joins TRBV2 to TRBJ2-1; 11 bases match TRBD2. V lost 6 bases to trimming and J lost 8 bases; unmatched junction nucleotides: 9. This CDR3 comprises 15 residues. Germline V gene sequence: CDR1 SNHLY, CDR2 FYNNEI.

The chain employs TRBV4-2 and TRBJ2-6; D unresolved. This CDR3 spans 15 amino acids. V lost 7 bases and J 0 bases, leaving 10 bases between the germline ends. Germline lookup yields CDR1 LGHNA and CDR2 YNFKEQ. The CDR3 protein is CASKRDTSGANVLTF. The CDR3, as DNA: TGTGCCAGCAAGCGAGATACCTCTGGGGCCAACGTCCTGACTTTC.

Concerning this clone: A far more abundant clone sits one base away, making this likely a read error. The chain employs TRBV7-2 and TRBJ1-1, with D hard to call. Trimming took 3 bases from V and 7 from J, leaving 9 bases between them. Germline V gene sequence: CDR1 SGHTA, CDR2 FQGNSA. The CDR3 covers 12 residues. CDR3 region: CTSSFDYSEAFF. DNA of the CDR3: TGTACCAGCAGCTTTGACTACAGTGAAGCTTTCTTT.

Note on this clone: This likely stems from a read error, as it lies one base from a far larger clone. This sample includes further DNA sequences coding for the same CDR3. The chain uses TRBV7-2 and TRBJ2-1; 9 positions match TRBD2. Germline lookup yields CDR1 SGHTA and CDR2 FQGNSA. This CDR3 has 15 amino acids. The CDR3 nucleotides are TGTGCAAGCAGCTTAGTAGTGACTAGCGGCGTTGAGCAGTTCTTC. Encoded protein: CASSLVVTSGVEQFF.

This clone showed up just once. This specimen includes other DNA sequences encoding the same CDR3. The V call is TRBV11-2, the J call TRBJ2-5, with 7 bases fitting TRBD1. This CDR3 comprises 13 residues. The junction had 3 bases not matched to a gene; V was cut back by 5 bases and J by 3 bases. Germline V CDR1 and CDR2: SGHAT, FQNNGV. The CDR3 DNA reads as TGTGCCAGCAGCCTCGACAGGGAAGAGACCCAGTACTTC. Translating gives CASSLDREETQYF.

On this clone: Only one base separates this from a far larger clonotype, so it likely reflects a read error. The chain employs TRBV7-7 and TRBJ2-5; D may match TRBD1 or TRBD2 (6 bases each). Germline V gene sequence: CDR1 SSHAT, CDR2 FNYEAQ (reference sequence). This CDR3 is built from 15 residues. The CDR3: CANSLAPGGDKTQYF. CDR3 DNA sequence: TGTGCCAACAGCTTAGCGCCCGGGGGCGATAAGACCCAGTACTTC. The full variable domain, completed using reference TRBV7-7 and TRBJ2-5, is GAGVSQSPRYKVTKRGQDVTLRCDPISSHATLYWYQQALGQGPEFLTYFNYEAQPDKSGLPSDRFSAERPEGSISTLTIQRTEQRDSAMYRCANSLAPGGDKTQYFGPGTRLLVL.

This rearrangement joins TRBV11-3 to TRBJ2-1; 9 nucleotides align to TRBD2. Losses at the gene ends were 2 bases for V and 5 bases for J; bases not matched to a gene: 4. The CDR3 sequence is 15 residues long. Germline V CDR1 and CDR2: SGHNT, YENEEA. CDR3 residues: CASSLQLAGHNEQFF. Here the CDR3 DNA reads TGTGCCAGCAGCTTACAGCTAGCGGGACACAATGAGCAGTTCTTC.

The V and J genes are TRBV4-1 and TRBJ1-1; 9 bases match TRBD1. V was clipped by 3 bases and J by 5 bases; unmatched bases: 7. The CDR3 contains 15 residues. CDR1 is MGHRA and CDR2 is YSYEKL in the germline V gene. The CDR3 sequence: CASSHIGQGRTEAFF. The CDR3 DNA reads TGCGCCAGCAGCCATATCGGACAGGGGAGGACTGAAGCTTTCTTT.

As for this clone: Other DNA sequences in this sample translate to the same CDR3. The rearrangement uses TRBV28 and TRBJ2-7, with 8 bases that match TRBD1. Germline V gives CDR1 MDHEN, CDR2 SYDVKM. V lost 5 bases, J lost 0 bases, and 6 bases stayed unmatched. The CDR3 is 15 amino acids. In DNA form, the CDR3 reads TGTGCCAGCAGTCCGGTGGACAGGGACTCCTACGAGCAGTACTTC. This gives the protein CASSPVDRDSYEQYF.

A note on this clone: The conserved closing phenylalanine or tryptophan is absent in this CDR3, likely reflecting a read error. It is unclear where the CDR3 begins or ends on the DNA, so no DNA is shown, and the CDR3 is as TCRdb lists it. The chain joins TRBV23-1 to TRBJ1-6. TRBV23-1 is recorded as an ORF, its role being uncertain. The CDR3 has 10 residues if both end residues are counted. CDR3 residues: CASSQSHQGV.

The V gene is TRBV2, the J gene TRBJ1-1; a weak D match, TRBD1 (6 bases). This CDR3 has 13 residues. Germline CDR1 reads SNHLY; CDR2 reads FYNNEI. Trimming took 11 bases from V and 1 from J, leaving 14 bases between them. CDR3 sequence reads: CARSGHPNTEAFF. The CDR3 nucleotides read TGTGCCCGTTCGGGACATCCGAACACTGAAGCTTTCTTT.

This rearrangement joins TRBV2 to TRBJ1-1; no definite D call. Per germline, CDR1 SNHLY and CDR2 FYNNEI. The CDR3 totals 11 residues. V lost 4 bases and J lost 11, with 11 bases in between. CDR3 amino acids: CASSGGELAFF. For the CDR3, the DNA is TGTGCCAGCAGTGGTGGGGAGTTGGCTTTCTTT.

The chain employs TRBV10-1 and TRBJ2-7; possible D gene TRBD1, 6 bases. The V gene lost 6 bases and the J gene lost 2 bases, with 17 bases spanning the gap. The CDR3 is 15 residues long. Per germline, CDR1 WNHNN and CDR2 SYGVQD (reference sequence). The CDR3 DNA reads TGCGCCAGCAGCGGTAGGACAGCGCTGGCCTACGAGCAGTACTTC. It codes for CASSGRTALAYEQYF.

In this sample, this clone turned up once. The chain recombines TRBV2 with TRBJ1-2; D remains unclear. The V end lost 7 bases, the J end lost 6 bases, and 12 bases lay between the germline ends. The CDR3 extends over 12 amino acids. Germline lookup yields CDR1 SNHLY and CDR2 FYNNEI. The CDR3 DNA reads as TGTGCCAGCAAACCCGACACACATGGCTACACCTTC. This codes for CASKPDTHGYTF. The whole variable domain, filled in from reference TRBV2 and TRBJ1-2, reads EPEVTQTPSHQVTQMGQEVILRCVPISNHLYFYWYRQILGQKVEFLVSFYNNEISEKSEIFDDQFSVERPDGSNFTLKIRSTKLEDSAMYFCASKPDTHGYTFGSGTRLTVV.

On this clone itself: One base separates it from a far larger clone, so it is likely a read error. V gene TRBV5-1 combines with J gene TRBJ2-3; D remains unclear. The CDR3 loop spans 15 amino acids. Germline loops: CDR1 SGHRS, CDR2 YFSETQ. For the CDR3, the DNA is TGCGTCAGCAGCTTGGATGGTAGCAGGACGGATACGCAGTATTTT. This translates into CVSSLDGSRTDTQYF.